This T cell receptor beta chain was profiled in a study of blood T cell repertoires in COVID-19. Study-level information: T cells, B-cell-depleted T cells, or PBMCs supplied cDNA or gDNA.

From germline, CDR1 is SGHRS and CDR2 YFSETQ. V was clipped by 4 bases and J by 0 bases; unmatched bases: 4. The CDR3 contains 15 residues. Generated by immunoSEQ multiplex PCR, the TCRdb table keeps only in-frame clones and is missing some. The sample contains under 250,000 clones, roughly 80% of which appear only once. This sequence was found in a woman aged 70-85 years with acute or convalescent COVID-19. Material: peripheral blood. V usage is TRBV5-1 and J usage is TRBJ2-3; the match to TRBD1 covers 8 bases. The CDR3 protein is CASSAWTGSTDTQYF. Here the CDR3 DNA reads TGCGCCAGCAGCGCTTGGACAGGGAGCACAGATACGCAGTATTTT.